These 30 T cell receptor beta chains were all obtained from the same sample, sequenced in a study of long-term antiretroviral therapy in people with HIV. Sequencing used immunoSEQ v3.0 at survey level. The data were produced by immunoSEQ multiplex PCR, yet TCRdb's version contains in-frame clones alone and is incomplete. Among around 22,000 clones listed, over 70% were seen once. The sample was unsorted PBMCs, taken around 4.3 years after starting antiretroviral therapy. These receptor sequences come from a man aged 25-45 years with HIV.

This clone has a handful of counts. The chain couples TRBV4-1 to TRBJ1-5; tentatively, D is TRBD1 (6 bases). CDR1 and CDR2 from the germline V gene are MGHRA and YSYEKL. The CDR3 contains 16 residues. The V and J ends lost 1 base and 9 bases respectively, with 19 bases between them. The CDR3 spells CASSQVIGGPGWPQHF. CDR3 coding DNA: TGCGCCAGCAGCCAAGTGATCGGGGGCCCCGGGTGGCCCCAGCATTTT.

This chain uses TRBV18 with TRBJ1-1; TRBD1 is a possible D gene (6 bases). Deletions cut 1 base from V and 3 bases from J, with 9 bases between. The CDR3 length is 14 residues. In germline, CDR1 is KGHSH, CDR2 LQKENI. The CDR3 nucleotides read TGTGCCAGCTCACCACAGGGGGAGGACACTGAAGCTTTCTTT. Residues: CASSPQGEDTEAFF.

The chain combines TRBV2 with TRBJ2-7; D possibly uses TRBD1 or TRBD2 (5 bases each). CDR3 length: 12 amino acids. Trimming cost V 8 bases and J 4 bases, with 12 bases left between them. Per germline, CDR1 SNHLY and CDR2 FYNNEI. The CDR3 DNA is TGTGCCAGCTTGGGGGATTCTTACGAGCAGTACTTC. As protein: CASLGDSYEQYF.

This clone was counted only a few times. This sequence joins TRBV2 and TRBJ1-6, with 7 bases aligning to TRBD1. Germline CDR1 is SNHLY and CDR2 is FYNNEI. V lost 10 bases to trimming and J lost 7 bases; unmatched junction nucleotides: 10. This CDR3 is 14 amino acids long. The CDR3 DNA sequence: TGTGCCACCCCTCCAGGGGGGAGGAATTCACCCCTCCACTTT. Translating it yields CATPPGGRNSPLHF.

V usage is TRBV6-5 and J usage is TRBJ2-3; D uncertain. V was shortened by 8 bases and J by 2 bases, with 8 bases between the two germline ends. CDR3 length: 12 amino acids. Germline CDR1 reads MNHEY; CDR2 reads SVGAGI. This CDR3 reads CASGRNTDTQYF. The CDR3 bases are TGTGCCAGCGGCCGGAACACAGATACGCAGTATTTT.

This clone has only one observation. The chain combines TRBV16 with TRBJ2-1; D not certain. Trimming shortened V by 1 base and J by 7 bases, and 11 bases separated the two germline ends. Looked up from germline, CDR1 is KGHSY and CDR2 is FQNENV. The CDR3 is 14 residues long. CDR3 loop: CASSQYRADNEQFF. The DNA of the CDR3 is TGTGCCAGCAGCCAATATAGGGCCGATAATGAGCAGTTCTTC.

V gene TRBV5-1 combines with J gene TRBJ2-2; 7 bases align to TRBD1. From germline, CDR1 is SGHRS and CDR2 YFSETQ. This CDR3 spans 13 amino acids. V lost 5 bases and J lost 5; bases outside the gene matches: 3. CDR3 region: CASSRGQTGELFF. In DNA form, the CDR3 reads TGCGCCAGCAGTAGGGGGCAAACCGGGGAGCTGTTTTTT.

This rearrangement joins TRBV7-9 to TRBJ1-3; tentatively, D is TRBD1 (5 bases). The CDR3 totals 15 residues. The V gene's germline CDR1 is SEHNR and CDR2 FQNEAQ (reference sequence). V gave up 8 bases and J gave up 4 bases, with 18 bases separating them. The CDR3 sequence is CASGIPGGPGNTIYF. The DNA for the CDR3 is TGTGCCAGCGGCATTCCCGGGGGACCGGGAAACACCATATATTTT.

The V gene is TRBV18, the J gene TRBJ2-1; the match to TRBD2 covers 10 bases. CDR3 length: 15 amino acids. Unmatched junction bases numbered 5, after V lost 4 bases and J lost 5 bases. Germline V gene data show CDR1 as KGHSH and CDR2 as LQKENI. The CDR3 loop reads CASSQGAGGHNEQFF. CDR3 DNA: TGTGCCAGCTCACAAGGAGCGGGAGGGCACAATGAGCAGTTCTTC.

The V gene is TRBV5-6, the J gene TRBJ1-1; 7 nucleotides line up with TRBD1. CDR3 length: 14 amino acids. With 5 bases clipped from V and 4 bases from J, the junction kept 8 bases outside the gene matches. The germline V gene has CDR1 SGHDT and CDR2 YYEEEE. The CDR3 protein is CASRGRQGLTEAFF. CDR3 sequence (DNA): TGTGCCAGCAGGGGGAGACAGGGCCTCACTGAAGCTTTCTTT.

The chain uses TRBV6-1 and TRBJ2-7, with 7 bases fitting TRBD1. The CDR3 covers 14 residues. V was pared by 8 bases and J by 4 bases, with 11 bases of the junction left unmatched. Germline loops: CDR1 MNHNS, CDR2 SASEGT. The CDR3 DNA sequence: TGTGCCAGCCAAAAAGGGGACAGAAAATACGAGCAGTACTTC. It is translated as CASQKGDRKYEQYF.

This clone appeared a single time. This chain uses TRBV11-2 with TRBJ1-1; the match to TRBD1 covers 7 bases. This CDR3 region has 14 residues. In germline, CDR1 is SGHAT, CDR2 FQNNGV. J was trimmed by 0 bases and V by 4 bases; bases with no gene match: 2. The CDR3 DNA follows: TGTGCCAGCAGCTCCGGGACAGTGAACACTGAAGCTTTCTTT. Translation gives CASSSGTVNTEAFF.

The chain combines TRBV6-5 with TRBJ1-3; the D gene is possibly TRBD1 (5 bases). There are 16 residues in the CDR3. With 0 bases removed from V and 0 bases from J, the gap between germline ends came to 9 bases. The V gene's germline CDR1 is MNHEY and CDR2 SVGAGI. The CDR3 is CASSYSDGHSGNTIYF. CDR3 DNA: TGTGCCAGCAGTTACTCTGACGGACACTCTGGAAACACCATATATTTT.

V and J are TRBV30 and TRBJ2-7; D is ambiguous. Between the trimmed V and J ends, which lost 2 bases and 0 bases, there was a span of 17 bases. This CDR3 spans 16 amino acids. Germline CDR1 GTSNPN, CDR2 SVGIG (reference sequence). The CDR3 spells CAWSSDWQLSSYEQYF. In DNA, the CDR3 is TGTGCCTGGAGTTCAGACTGGCAACTAAGCTCCTACGAGCAGTACTTC.

This clone has a single count. The V call is TRBV27, the J call TRBJ2-7; D tentatively reads TRBD1 or TRBD2 (6 bases each). Germline V gene lookup returns CDR1 MNHEY and CDR2 SMNVEV (reference sequence). V shed 1 base and J shed 2 bases, with 9 bases lying between them. There are 14 residues in the CDR3. The CDR3 DNA reads TGTGCCAGCAGTTTATGGGGGGCCCCCTACGAGCAGTACTTC. This encodes CASSLWGAPYEQYF.

There are a few counts of this clone. V and J are TRBV9 and TRBJ1-2; D remains ambiguous. This CDR3 is built from 14 residues. V lost 3 bases and J lost 2, with 11 bases in between. Germline-derived CDR1 and CDR2 are SGDLS and YYNGEE. CDR3 amino acids: CASSASTVNYGYTF. Written as DNA, the CDR3 is TGTGCCAGCAGCGCGTCTACAGTGAACTATGGCTACACCTTC.

V and J are TRBV29-1 and TRBJ2-7, with TRBD2 identical over 13 bases. V dropped 5 bases and J dropped 4; count of bases not matched to a gene: 11. This CDR3 has 16 amino acids. Germline assignment: CDR1 SQVTM and CDR2 ANQGSEA. DNA of the CDR3: TGCAGCGTTCCGGGACTAGCGGGATTAAACGGTTACGAGCAGTACTTC. Its translation: CSVPGLAGLNGYEQYF.

The rearrangement joins TRBV4-3 to TRBJ2-2; D gene uncertain. V was pared by 0 bases and J by 1 base, with 12 bases between. There are 17 residues in the CDR3. Germline V gives CDR1 LGHNA, CDR2 YSLEER. The CDR3 sequence: CASSQDKPPLNTGELFF. The CDR3 nucleotides are TGCGCCAGCAGCCAAGATAAGCCCCCGTTGAACACCGGGGAGCTGTTTTTT.

The chain carries TRBV7-9 and TRBJ2-7; D unresolved. Germline CDR1 is SEHNR and CDR2 is FQNEAQ (reference sequence). The CDR3 sequence is 13 residues long. With 4 bases removed from V and 1 base from J, the gap between germline ends came to 8 bases. This chain's CDR3 is CASSSPGSYEQYF. The DNA for the CDR3 is TGTGCCAGCAGCTCACCCGGGTCCTACGAGCAGTACTTC.

On this clone: Other nucleotide sequences from this sample produce the same CDR3. The rearrangement links TRBV7-9 to TRBJ1-1; the D is unclear. Trimming pared 3 bases from V and 5 bases from J, leaving 7 bases between. This CDR3 contains 12 residues. Germline assignment: CDR1 SEHNR and CDR2 FQNEAQ (reference sequence). The CDR3: CASSLGYTEAFF. In nucleotides, the CDR3 is TGTGCCAGCAGCTTGGGGTATACTGAAGCTTTCTTT.

The chain links TRBV5-1 to TRBJ1-5, with D perhaps matching TRBD1 (5 bases). The CDR3 loop spans 15 amino acids. Germline values: CDR1 SGHRS, CDR2 YFSETQ. Trimming stripped 4 bases from V and 1 base from J, with 12 bases between. This CDR3 reads CASSPSGGSNQPQHF. The CDR3 DNA reads TGCGCCAGCAGCCCCTCGGGGGGGAGCAATCAGCCCCAGCATTTT.

The rearrangement joins TRBV28 to TRBJ2-5; TRBD1 agrees at 8 bases. With 2 bases clipped from V and 12 bases from J, the junction kept 5 bases outside the gene matches. The CDR3 has 12 residues. Germline V gene data show CDR1 as MDHEN and CDR2 as SYDVKM. The CDR3, as DNA: TGTGCCAGCAGTTTAGCCCCGGGACAGGAGTACTTC. Amino acid sequence: CASSLAPGQEYF.

This rearrangement joins TRBV2 to TRBJ1-1, with no clear D. CDR1 SNHLY and CDR2 FYNNEI come from the germline V gene. V shed 7 bases and J shed 3 bases, with 18 bases lying between them. This CDR3 has 15 residues. The CDR3 DNA sequence: TGTGCCAGCAAACGGTCGGGCCCTCGGGACACTGAAGCTTTCTTT. Protein sequence: CASKRSGPRDTEAFF.

The chain recombines TRBV7-9 with TRBJ2-1; TRBD2 might be the D (5 bases). The germline V and J ends were trimmed by 1 base and 8 bases, with 6 bases remaining between them. This CDR3 region has 12 residues. The germline V gene encodes CDR1 SEHNR and CDR2 FQNEAQ (reference sequence). The CDR3 bases are TGTGCCAGCAGCTTAGAGGAGGATGAGCAGTTCTTC. Its protein product is CASSLEEDEQFF.

CDR3 sequence reads: CASSYGSGNTGELFF. DNA of the CDR3: TGCGCCAGCAGCTATGGATCAGGGAACACCGGGGAGCTGTTTTTT. The rearrangement links TRBV5-1 to TRBJ2-2, with unresolved D. V lost 3 bases and J lost 1, with 10 bases in between. The CDR3 has 15 amino acids. Germline CDR1 is SGHRS and CDR2 is YFSETQ.

This clone was seen a handful of times. This rearrangement joins TRBV2 to TRBJ2-1; the D is unclear. The CDR3 runs 14 residues. The V end lost 0 bases, the J end lost 14 bases, and 17 bases lay between the germline ends. CDR1 is SNHLY, CDR2 FYNNEI, per germline. The CDR3 protein is CASSEAAVLETEFF. CDR3 DNA: TGTGCCAGCAGTGAAGCAGCCGTACTCGAAACGGAGTTCTTC.

The gene calls are TRBV7-9 and TRBJ1-1; possibly TRBD1 for D (5 bases). The CDR3 runs to 13 residues. The ends were cut back, 2 bases at V and 2 bases at J, with 6 bases in the middle. Germline V gene lookup returns CDR1 SEHNR and CDR2 FQNEAQ (reference sequence). CDR3 nucleotides: TGTGCCAGCAGCTTACAGGGTAACACTGAAGCTTTCTTT. Translation gives CASSLQGNTEAFF.

This clone was detected only a few times. CDR3 sequence: CASSLFGGSDQPQHF. DNA of the CDR3: TGTGCCAGCAGTTTATTTGGGGGATCCGATCAGCCCCAGCATTTT. The chain recombines TRBV27 with TRBJ1-5, with D possibly matching TRBD1 (5 bases). V was shortened by 1 base and J by 5 bases, with 12 bases between the two germline ends. This CDR3 is built from 15 residues. Germline V gene sequence: CDR1 MNHEY, CDR2 SMNVEV (reference sequence).

This clone has a single count. The chain recombines TRBV5-6 with TRBJ1-3; no reliable D call. Germline assignment: CDR1 SGHDT and CDR2 YYEEEE. CDR3 length: 14 amino acids. Trimming left V 0 bases short and J 0 bases short, with 4 bases between. CDR3 sequence: CASSLVDSGNTIYF. The CDR3 region has the DNA TGTGCCAGCAGCTTGGTAGACTCTGGAAACACCATATATTTT. Full variable domain (rest looked up from reference TRBV5-6 and TRBJ1-3): DAGVTQSPTHLIKTRGQQVTLRCSPKSGHDTVSWYQQALGQGPQFIFQYYEEEERQRGNFPDRFSGHQFPNYSSELNVNALLLGDSALYLCASSLVDSGNTIYFGEGSWLTVV.

The V gene is TRBV7-6, the J gene TRBJ1-2; TRBD1 agrees at 7 bases. Looked up from germline, CDR1 is SGHVS and CDR2 is FNYEAQ. With V trimmed by 5 bases and J by 7 bases, 7 bases remained unmatched. The CDR3 runs 13 residues. The CDR3 reads CASSARQGSGYTF. For the CDR3, the DNA is TGTGCCAGCAGCGCCCGACAGGGTTCTGGCTACACCTTC.